The clone carrying this T cell receptor beta chain was observed once. Its specificity is not known. TCRdb's copy holds only in-frame clones and misses some; the assay was immunoSEQ multiplex PCR. Of 74,000 or so clones listed, 80% to 90% are singletons. These data come from a study of OX40 agonist ivuxolimab in advanced cancers. Study findings and constraints: Circulating CD4+ and CD8+ T cells showed clonal expansion by week 6 at 0.1 to 3.0 mg/kg.

V lost 5 bases and J 5 bases, leaving 21 bases between the germline ends. This CDR3 has 16 residues. Germline CDR1 reads SGHVS; CDR2 reads FQNEAQ. The material sequenced was CD4+ or CD8+ T cells sorted from blood, taken in a trial of the OX40 agonist ivuxolimab. V and J are TRBV7-8 and TRBJ2-5, with D tentatively TRBD1 (5 bases). The clonotype comes from an adult with an advanced solid tumor such as melanoma, head and neck, liver or kidney cancer. The CDR3 sequence: CASSPQIRQLRETQYF. The CDR3 bases are TGTGCCAGCAGCCCACAAATTAGACAGCTACGGGAGACCCAGTACTTC.